The entry below gives a single TCR beta chain sequence along with its context. The entry originates in a study of beta chain features in type 1 diabetes. Expressed TCRB transcripts were sequenced, since all the RNA that had been isolated was reverse transcribed. Measured with immunoSEQ multiplex PCR; TCRdb has only the in-frame clones, and not every one. The table shows roughly 610,000 clones, with around 16% occurring only once. Germline CDR1 WSHSY, CDR2 SAAADI. The CDR3 loop spans 14 amino acids. The V end was cut by 6 bases, the J end by 6 bases, with 18 bases between. This TCR was sampled from a man between 18 and 35 years old in good health. This sequence joins TRBV10-2 and TRBJ2-7; D is possibly TRBD1 (6 bases). Sequences were obtained from naive CD4+ T cells from blood. CDR3 sequence reads: CASRWDIITGEQYF. The CDR3 nucleotides are TGCGCCAGCAGGTGGGACATTATTACCGGCGAGCAGTACTTC.